The clone carrying this TCR beta chain was observed many times. Its antigen is undetermined. The source of the sample is a study of regulatory T cells in long-lasting Graves disease. Regarding the study as a whole: Persistent cases favored TRBV28, TRBJ1-2 and TRBJ2-5.

As to time point: newly diagnosed GD, antithyroid drugs for less than 3 months. Preparation of the TCR library used RNA extracted from PBMCs. The CDR3 extends over 14 amino acids. Germline CDR1 reads MNHNS; CDR2 reads SASEGT. V lost 5 bases and J 1 base, leaving 11 bases between the germline ends. TCR beta libraries were built with iRepertoire HTBI primers and Arm-PCR of CDR3 regions. TCRdb ran MiXCR on the multiplex PCR reads and lists one entry per CDR3 protein. The sample lists about half a million distinct CDR3 sequences, approximately 12% occurring once. The same sample was also studied in work on T cells in Graves' hyperthyroidism and ophthalmopathy.

Material: peripheral blood mononuclear cells (PBMCs), obtained at new diagnosis, from a patient treated with antithyroid drugs. This chain links TRBV6-1 with TRBJ1-1; D is possibly TRBD1 (5 bases). The TCR sequence derives from a woman aged 30 to 39 with Graves disease. The DNA for the CDR3 is TGTGCCAGCAGTAAGCGACAGAGGAACACTGAAGCTTTCTTT. Its protein product is CASSKRQRNTEAFF.